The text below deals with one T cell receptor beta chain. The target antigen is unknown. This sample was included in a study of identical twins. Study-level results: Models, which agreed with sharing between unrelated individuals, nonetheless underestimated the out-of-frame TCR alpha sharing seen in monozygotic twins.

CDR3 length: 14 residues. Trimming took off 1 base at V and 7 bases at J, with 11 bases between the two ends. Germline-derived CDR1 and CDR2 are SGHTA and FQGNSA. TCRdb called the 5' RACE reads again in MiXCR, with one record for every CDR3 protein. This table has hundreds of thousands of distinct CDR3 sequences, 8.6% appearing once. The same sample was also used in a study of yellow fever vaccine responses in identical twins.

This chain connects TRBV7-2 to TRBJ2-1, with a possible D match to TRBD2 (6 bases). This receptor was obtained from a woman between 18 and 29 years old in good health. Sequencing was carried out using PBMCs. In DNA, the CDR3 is TGTGCCAGCAGCTTAGGGGGGGTTCCGAATGAGCAGTTCTTC. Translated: CASSLGGVPNEQFF.